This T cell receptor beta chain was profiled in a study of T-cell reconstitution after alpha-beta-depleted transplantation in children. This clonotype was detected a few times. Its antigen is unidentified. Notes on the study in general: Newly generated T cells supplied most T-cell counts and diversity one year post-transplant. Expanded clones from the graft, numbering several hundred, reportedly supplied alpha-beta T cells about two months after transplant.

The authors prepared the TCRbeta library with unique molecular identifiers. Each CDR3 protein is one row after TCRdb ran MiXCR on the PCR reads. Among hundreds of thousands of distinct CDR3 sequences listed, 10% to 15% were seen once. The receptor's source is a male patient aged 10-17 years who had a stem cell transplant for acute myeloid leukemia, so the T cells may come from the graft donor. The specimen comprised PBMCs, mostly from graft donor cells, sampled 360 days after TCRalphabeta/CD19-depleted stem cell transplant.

CDR3 amino acids: CASSEGRGAIYF. Here the CDR3 DNA reads TGCGCCAGCAGTGAAGGTCGAGGCGCCATATATTTT. The J gene is TRBJ1-3, the V gene TRBV10-2, with D hard to call. Germline V gives CDR1 WSHSY, CDR2 SAAADI. V was trimmed by 3 bases and J by 11 bases, leaving 11 bases between them. There are 12 residues in the CDR3.